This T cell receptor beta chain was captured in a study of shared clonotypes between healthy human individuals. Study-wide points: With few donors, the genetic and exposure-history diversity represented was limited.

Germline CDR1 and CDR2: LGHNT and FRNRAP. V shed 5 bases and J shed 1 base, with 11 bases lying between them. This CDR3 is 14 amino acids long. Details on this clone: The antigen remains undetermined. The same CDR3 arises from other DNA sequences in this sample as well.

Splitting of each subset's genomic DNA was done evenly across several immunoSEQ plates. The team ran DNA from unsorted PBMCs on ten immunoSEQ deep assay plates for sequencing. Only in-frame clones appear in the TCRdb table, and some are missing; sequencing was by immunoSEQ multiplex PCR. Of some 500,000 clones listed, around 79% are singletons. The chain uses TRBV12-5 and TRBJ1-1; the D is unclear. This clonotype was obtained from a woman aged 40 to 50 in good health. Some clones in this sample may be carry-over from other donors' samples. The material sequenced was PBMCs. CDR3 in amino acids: CASGTGGQNTEAFF. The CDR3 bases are TGTGCTAGTGGTACCGGTGGTCAGAACACTGAAGCTTTCTTT.